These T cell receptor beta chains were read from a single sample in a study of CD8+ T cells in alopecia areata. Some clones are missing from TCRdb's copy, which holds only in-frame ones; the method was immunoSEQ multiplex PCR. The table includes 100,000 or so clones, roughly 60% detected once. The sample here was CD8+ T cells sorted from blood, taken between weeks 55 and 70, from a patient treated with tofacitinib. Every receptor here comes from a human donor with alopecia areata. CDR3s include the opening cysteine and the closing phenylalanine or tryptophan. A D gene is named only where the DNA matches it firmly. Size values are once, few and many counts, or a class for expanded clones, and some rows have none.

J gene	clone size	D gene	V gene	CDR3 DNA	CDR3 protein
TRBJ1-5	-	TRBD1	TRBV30	TGTGCCTGGAGTGTTACAGGGGATTACCAGCCCCAGCATTTT	CAWSVTGDYQPQHF
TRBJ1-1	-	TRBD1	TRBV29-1	TGCAGCGTTGTGTCTCAGGGCACAGGGACAGAGGGAGCTTTCTTT	CSVVSQGTGTEGAFF
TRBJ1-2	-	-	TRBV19	TGTGCCAGCCGACAGAGCTACTATCTTAACTATGGCTACACCTTC	CASRQSYYLNYGYTF
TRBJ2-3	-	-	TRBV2	TGTGCCAGCAGGAAGGACGGAAACACAGATACGCAGTATTTT	CASRKDGNTDTQYF
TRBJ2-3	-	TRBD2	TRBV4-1	TGCGCCAGCAGCTCCCCGGGGGGTACGGGCACAGATACGCAGTATTTT	CASSSPGGTGTDTQYF
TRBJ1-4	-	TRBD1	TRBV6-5	TGTGCCAGCACTCCACAGGGGGGTGAAAAACTGTTTTTT	CASTPQGGEKLFF
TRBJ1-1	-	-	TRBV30	TGTGCCTGGAGTGTAATAGCGCTGGAAGCTTTCTTT	CAWSVIALEAFF
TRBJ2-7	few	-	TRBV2	TGTGCCAGCAGGGGACGTCGGGACGAGCAGTACTTC	CASRGRRDEQYF
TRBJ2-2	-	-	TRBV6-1	TGTGCCAGCAGTGAACGTGACTTCCCAAGCACCGGGGAGCTGTTTTTT	CASSERDFPSTGELFF
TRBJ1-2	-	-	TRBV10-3	TGTGCCATCAGTGAGTCAGGCAGGCTGGGCTATGGCTACACCTTC	CAISESGRLGYGYTF
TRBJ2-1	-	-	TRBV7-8	TGTGCCAGCAGCCCCAACCCACAGCTGCCTAAGGCGCAGTTCTTC	CASSPNPQLPKAQFF
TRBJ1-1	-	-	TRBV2	TGTGCCAGCGTCCGATACACTGAAGCTTTCTTT	CASVRYTEAFF
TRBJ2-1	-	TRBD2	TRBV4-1	TGCGCCAGCAGCCCCGGACTAGCGGCCAACTACAATGAGCAGTTCTTC	CASSPGLAANYNEQFF
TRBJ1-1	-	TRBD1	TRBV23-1	TGCGCCACCATCCCTCAGGGGGACACTGAAGCTTTCTTT	CATIPQGDTEAFF
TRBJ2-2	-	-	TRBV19	TGTGCCAGTAGTAGATCTGGGGAGCTGTTTTTT	CASSRSGELFF
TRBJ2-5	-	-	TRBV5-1	TGCGCCAACTTCCTACGGACACCAAGCGAGCTCGAGACCCAGTACTTC	CANFLRTPSELETQYF